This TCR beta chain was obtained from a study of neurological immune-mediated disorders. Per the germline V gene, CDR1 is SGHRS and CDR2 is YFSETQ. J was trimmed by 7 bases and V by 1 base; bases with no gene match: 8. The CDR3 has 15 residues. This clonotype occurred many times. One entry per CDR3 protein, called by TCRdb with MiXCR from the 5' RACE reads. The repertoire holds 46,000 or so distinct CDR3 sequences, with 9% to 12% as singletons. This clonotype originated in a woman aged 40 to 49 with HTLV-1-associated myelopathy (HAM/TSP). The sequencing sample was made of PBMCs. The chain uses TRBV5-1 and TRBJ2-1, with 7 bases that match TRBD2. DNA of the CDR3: TGCGCCAGCAGCTTGACCGGGACTACATCTAATGAGCAGTTCTTC. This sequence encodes CASSLTGTTSNEQFF.